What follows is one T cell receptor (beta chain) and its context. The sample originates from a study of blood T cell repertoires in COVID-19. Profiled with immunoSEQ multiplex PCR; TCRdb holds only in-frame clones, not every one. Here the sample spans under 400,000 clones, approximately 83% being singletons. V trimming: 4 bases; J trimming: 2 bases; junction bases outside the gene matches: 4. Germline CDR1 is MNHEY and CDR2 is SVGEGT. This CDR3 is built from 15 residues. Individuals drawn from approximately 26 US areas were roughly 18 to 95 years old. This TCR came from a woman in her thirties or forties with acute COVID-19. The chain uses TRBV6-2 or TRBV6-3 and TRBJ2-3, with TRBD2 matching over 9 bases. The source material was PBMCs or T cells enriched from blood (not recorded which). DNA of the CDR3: TGTGCCAGCAGTTGGCGGACTAGCGCCACAGATACGCAGTATTTT. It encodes CASSWRTSATDTQYF.